The next 20 T cell receptor beta chains were all read from a single sample in a study of T cell repertoires in cytomegalovirus infection. In TCRdb, the reads were re-called with MiXCR into one record per CDR3 protein. The data show hundreds of thousands of distinct CDR3 sequences, approximately 31% seen once. Their cognate antigens are unknown. Sample: cultured CD8+ T cells from PBMCs, taken from culture after CMV antigen stimulation. The receptors stem from a human donor in good health (CMV status not recorded). Some clones in this sample may be carry-over from other donors' samples.

This clonotype was observed once. The V call is TRBV20-1, the J call TRBJ1-5; tentatively, D is TRBD1 (6 bases). Trimming took off 2 bases at V and 0 bases at J, with 11 bases between the two ends. The germline V gene has CDR1 DFQATT and CDR2 SNEGSKA (reference sequence). CDR3 size: 15 residues. The CDR3 is CSARQGSLSNQPQHF. DNA of the CDR3: TGCAGTGCTAGACAGGGGAGCCTTAGCAATCAGCCCCAGCATTTT.

This clonotype has at least ten counts. This chain joins TRBV12-5 and TRBJ2-1, with D possibly matching TRBD1 (6 bases). From germline, CDR1 is LGHNT and CDR2 FRNRAP. This CDR3 spans 16 amino acids. The ends were cut back, 5 bases at V and 2 bases at J, with 16 bases in the middle. The CDR3, as DNA: TGTGCTAGTGGTCTAACTGGAGGACAGCCCTACAATGAGCAGTTCTTC. Translated: CASGLTGGQPYNEQFF.

The genes are TRBV6-2 or TRBV6-3 and TRBJ2-1, with D possibly being TRBD1 (6 bases). The CDR3 runs 13 residues. Between the trimmed V and J ends, which lost 5 bases and 9 bases, there was a span of 14 bases. The V gene's germline CDR1 is MNHEY and CDR2 SVGEGT. The CDR3 region has the DNA TGTGCCAGCAGTACAAACCGGGACATTGAGCAGTTCTTC. Translating gives CASSTNRDIEQFF.

This clonotype was recorded a few times. The genes are TRBV28 and TRBJ2-4; tentative D call: TRBD1 (5 bases). V lost 5 bases and J 1 base, leaving 15 bases between the germline ends. The CDR3 is made up of 16 amino acids. The germline CDR1 and CDR2 sequences are MDHEN and SYDVKM. CDR3 sequence: CASSLGHEIAKNIQYF. The CDR3 nucleotides are TGTGCCAGCAGTCTCGGACACGAAATCGCCAAAAACATTCAGTACTTC.

Only a few counts were recorded for this clonotype. The chain has TRBV11-2 and TRBJ2-5; a possible D gene is TRBD2 (5 bases). In germline, CDR1 is SGHAT, CDR2 FQNNGV. CDR3 length: 13 residues. Trimming left V 8 bases short and J 3 bases short, with 13 bases between. This chain's CDR3 is CASLERREETQYF. Here the CDR3 DNA reads TGTGCCAGCCTCGAGAGGCGGGAAGAGACCCAGTACTTC.

This chain links TRBV2 with TRBJ1-2; 7 positions match TRBD1. Germline V lookup: CDR1 SNHLY, CDR2 FYNNEI. V shed 7 bases, J shed 3 bases, and the junction held 11 bases outside the gene matches. CDR3 length: 15 amino acids. CDR3 sequence reads: CASIEGAGPYYGYTF. The CDR3 DNA reads as TGTGCCAGCATAGAGGGGGCAGGGCCTTACTATGGCTACACCTTC.

V is TRBV15 and J is TRBJ2-1; perhaps TRBD1 as D (5 bases). This CDR3 is 13 amino acids long. V lost 3 bases and J 4 bases, leaving 7 bases between the germline ends. Looked up from germline, CDR1 is LNHNV and CDR2 is YYDKDF (reference sequence). The CDR3 here is CATSRTAYNEQFF. The CDR3 DNA reads as TGTGCCACCAGCAGGACAGCATACAATGAGCAGTTCTTC.

This chain connects TRBV29-1 to TRBJ1-1; TRBD1 matches at 8 bases. CDR1 and CDR2 from the germline V gene are SQVTM and ANQGSEA. CDR3 length: 15 amino acids. J gave up 1 base and V 6 bases, and 10 bases lay outside the gene matches. This CDR3 is CSVGGAGGKNTEAFF. Written as DNA, the CDR3 is TGCAGCGTCGGGGGGGCAGGGGGCAAGAACACTGAAGCTTTCTTT.

This clonotype came up a few times. V usage is TRBV10-3 and J usage is TRBJ1-3; no reliable D call. CDR3 length: 15 amino acids. CDR1 is ENHRY and CDR2 is SYGVKD in the germline V gene. V shed 6 bases and J shed 0 bases, with 12 bases lying between them. CDR3 region: CAIRGSSFSGNTIYF. The CDR3 DNA is TGTGCCATCAGGGGCAGCTCCTTCTCTGGAAACACCATATATTTT.

The sample holds one count of this clonotype. The chain's CDR3 is CASRSGTGGSPLHF. In DNA form, the CDR3 reads TGTGCCAGCAGGTCCGGGACAGGGGGTTCACCCCTCCACTTT. The chain combines TRBV27 with TRBJ1-6, with 11 bases identical to TRBD1. After removal of 6 bases from V and 9 bases from J, the junction contained 4 bases not matched to a gene. CDR1 and CDR2 (germline): MNHEY, SMNVEV (reference sequence). CDR3 length equals 14 residues.

V gene TRBV15 combines with J gene TRBJ2-2; D ambiguous. Germline V gives CDR1 LNHNV, CDR2 YYDKDF (reference sequence). Trimming removed 0 bases from V and 4 bases from J, with 6 bases in between. The CDR3 loop spans 14 amino acids. The CDR3 region is CATSRDSPTGELFF. For the CDR3, the DNA is TGTGCCACCAGCAGAGATTCGCCCACCGGGGAGCTGTTTTTT.

This rearrangement joins TRBV7-6 to TRBJ2-1, with 13 bases matching TRBD2. The CDR3 consists of 16 residues. V was pared by 5 bases and J by 8 bases, with 9 bases of the junction left unmatched. The V gene's germline CDR1 is SGHVS and CDR2 FNYEAQ. The DNA for the CDR3 is TGTGCCAGCAGCCCTCCGACTAGCGGGGGGACCGATGAGCAGTTCTTC. Its protein is CASSPPTSGGTDEQFF.

This clonotype was seen a handful of times. The V call is TRBV13, the J call TRBJ2-2; either TRBD1 or TRBD2 may fit D (5 bases each). CDR1 is PRHDT and CDR2 is FYEKMQ in the germline V gene (reference sequence). Trimming took 1 base from V and 0 from J, leaving 15 bases between them. This CDR3 contains 18 residues. This chain's CDR3 is CASSLAVGPRSNTGELFF. For the CDR3, the DNA is TGTGCCAGCAGCTTAGCGGTGGGACCTAGATCGAACACCGGGGAGCTGTTTTTT. Variable domain in full (rest from reference TRBV13 and TRBJ2-2): AAGVIQSPRHLIKEKRETATLKCYPIPRHDTVYWYQQGPGQDPQFLISFYEKMQSDKGSIPDRFSAQQFSDYHSELNMSSLELGDSALYFCASSLAVGPRSNTGELFFGEGSRLTVL.

The V call is TRBV4-1, the J call TRBJ2-3; D call uncertain. CDR3 length: 16 residues. The V and J ends lost 1 base and 5 bases respectively, with 16 bases between them. CDR1 and CDR2 from the germline V gene are MGHRA and YSYEKL. CDR3 nucleotide sequence: TGCGCCAGCAGCCAAGTAGCCAATAGTGCGGAAGATACGCAGTATTTT. Translated: CASSQVANSAEDTQYF.

This clonotype was observed at least ten times. This sequence joins TRBV4-1 and TRBJ1-5; TRBD1 matches 7 bases. After removal of 8 bases from V and 0 bases from J, the junction contained 7 bases not matched to a gene. CDR1 is MGHRA, CDR2 YSYEKL, per germline. The CDR3 spans 15 residues. DNA for the CDR3: TGCGCCAGCGGTACAGGGGCCCCTAGCAATCAGCCCCAGCATTTT. This translates into CASGTGAPSNQPQHF.

J is TRBJ2-7 and V is TRBV6-5; 8 nucleotides align to TRBD1. CDR3 length: 14 residues. V lost 6 bases to trimming and J lost 7 bases; unmatched junction nucleotides: 11. CDR1 is MNHEY, CDR2 SVGAGI, per germline. This CDR3 is CASRHRGARMEQYF. The DNA for the CDR3 is TGTGCCAGCAGGCACAGGGGGGCCCGAATGGAGCAGTACTTC.

J is TRBJ2-3 and V is TRBV18; D is unresolved. Germline CDR1 and CDR2: KGHSH and LQKENI. This CDR3 is built from 13 residues. Between the trimmed V and J ends, which lost 3 bases and 4 bases, there was a span of 8 bases. CDR3 residues: CASSPRRSDTQYF. Here the CDR3 DNA reads TGTGCCAGCTCACCCCGGCGGTCAGATACGCAGTATTTT.

The DNA for the CDR3 is TGTGCCAGCAGCCAAGAGACGGGACATGGCCCTTGGTATGGCTACACCTTC. Encoded protein: CASSQETGHGPWYGYTF. V and J are TRBV4-2 and TRBJ1-2; tentatively, D is TRBD1 (6 bases). Germline loops: CDR1 LGHNA, CDR2 YNFKEQ. The CDR3 extends over 17 amino acids. V shed 0 bases and J shed 5 bases, with 19 bases lying between them.

The DNA for the CDR3 is TGTGCCAGCAGCTTCGCTGGGGTCGAGACCCAGTACTTC. Translating gives CASSFAGVETQYF. The chain is built from TRBV11-2 and TRBJ2-5; D uncertain. V shed 3 bases and J shed 5 bases, with 10 bases lying between them. The CDR3 runs 13 residues. Germline-derived CDR1 and CDR2 are SGHAT and FQNNGV.

This clonotype has only a few counts. The chain employs TRBV7-2 and TRBJ1-2; D is uncertain. Germline V lookup: CDR1 SGHTA, CDR2 FQGNSA. The CDR3 covers 15 residues. V lost 4 bases and J 2 bases, leaving 14 bases between the germline ends. This chain's CDR3 is CASSSHGRTNYGYTF. The CDR3 DNA reads as TGTGCCAGCAGCTCACACGGACGGACCAACTATGGCTACACCTTC. Complete variable domain (other parts from reference TRBV7-2 and TRBJ1-2): GAGVSQSPSNKVTEKGKDVELRCDPISGHTALYWYRQSLGQGLEFLIYFQGNSAPDKSGLPSDRFSAERTGGSVSTLTIQRTQQEDSAVYLCASSSHGRTNYGYTFGSGTRLTVV.